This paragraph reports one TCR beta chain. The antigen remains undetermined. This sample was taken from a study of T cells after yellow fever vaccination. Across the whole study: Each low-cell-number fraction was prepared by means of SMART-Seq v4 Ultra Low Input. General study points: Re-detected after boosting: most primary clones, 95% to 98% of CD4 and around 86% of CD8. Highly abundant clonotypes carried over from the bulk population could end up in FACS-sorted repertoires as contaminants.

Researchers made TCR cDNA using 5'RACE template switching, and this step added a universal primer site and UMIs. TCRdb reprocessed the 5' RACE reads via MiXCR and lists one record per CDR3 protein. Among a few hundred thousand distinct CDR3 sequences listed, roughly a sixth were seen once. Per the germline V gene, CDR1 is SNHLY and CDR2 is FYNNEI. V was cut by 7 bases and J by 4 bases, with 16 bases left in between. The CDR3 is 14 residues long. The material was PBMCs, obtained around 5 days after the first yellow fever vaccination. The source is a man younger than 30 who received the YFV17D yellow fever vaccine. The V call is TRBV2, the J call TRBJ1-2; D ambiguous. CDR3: CASKAASSAYGYTF. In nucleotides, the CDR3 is TGTGCCAGCAAGGCGGCCTCCTCCGCCTATGGCTACACCTTC.